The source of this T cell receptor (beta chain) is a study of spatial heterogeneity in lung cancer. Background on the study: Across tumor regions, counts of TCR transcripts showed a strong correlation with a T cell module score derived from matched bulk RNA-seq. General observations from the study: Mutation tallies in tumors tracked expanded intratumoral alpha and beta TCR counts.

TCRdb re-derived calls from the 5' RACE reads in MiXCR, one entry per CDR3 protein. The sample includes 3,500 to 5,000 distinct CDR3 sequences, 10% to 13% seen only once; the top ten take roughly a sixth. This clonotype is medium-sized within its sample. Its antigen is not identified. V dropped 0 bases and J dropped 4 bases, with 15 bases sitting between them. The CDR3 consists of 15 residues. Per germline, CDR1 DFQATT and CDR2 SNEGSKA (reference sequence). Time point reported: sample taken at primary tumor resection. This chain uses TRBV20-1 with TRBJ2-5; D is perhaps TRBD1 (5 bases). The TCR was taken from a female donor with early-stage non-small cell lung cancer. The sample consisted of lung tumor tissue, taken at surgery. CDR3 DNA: TGCAGTGCTAGAGATTCCAAAGGGGCCGGAGAGACCCAGTACTTC. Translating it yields CSARDSKGAGETQYF.